This T cell receptor beta chain was documented in a study of blood T cell repertoires in COVID-19. Study overall: Some COVID-19 samples were acute and others convalescent; all came from the United States, Italy and Spain. From T cells, B-cell-depleted T cells, or PBMCs came the material, which was cDNA or gDNA.

Original processing methods: It was from reference gene primer amplification that nucleated cell counts were estimated. TCRdb keeps only in-frame clones here, not all; method: immunoSEQ multiplex PCR. That table gives V, J and clone size, and the DNA gave D and trimming. This table holds 200,000 or so clones, approximately 84% found once. CDR1 KGHSH and CDR2 LQKENI come from the germline V gene. V shed 5 bases and J 3 bases; nucleotides not matched to a gene: 7. The CDR3 is 14 amino acids. The sequencing input was peripheral blood. This sequence joins TRBV18 and TRBJ2-7; 7 bases map to TRBD2. The source is a man aged 80 or over with acute or convalescent COVID-19. CDR3 protein: CASSGSGGYYEQYF. The CDR3 region has the DNA TGTGCCAGCTCAGGTTCGGGGGGATACTACGAGCAGTACTTC.